The 31 T cell receptor beta chains in this list originate from one sample, sequenced in a study of blood T cell repertoires in COVID-19. Assay used: immunoSEQ multiplex PCR; TCRdb lists only in-frame clones, some missing. The sample lists some 70,000 clones, approximately 90% seen once, with 5.5% to 8.5% in the top ten. Material: peripheral blood. These receptors were collected from an elderly woman with active COVID-19.

This chain connects TRBV7-2 to TRBJ2-3, with D tentatively TRBD1 (5 bases). The CDR3 runs 14 residues. Germline V gene data show CDR1 as SGHTA and CDR2 as FQGNSA. Trimming cost V 2 bases and J 2 bases, with 8 bases left between them. The CDR3 region has the DNA TGTGCCAGCAGCTTACTACAGGCCACAGATACGCAGTATTTT. This sequence encodes CASSLLQATDTQYF.

Notes on this clone: The sample contains more than one DNA sequence encoding this CDR3. The rearrangement uses TRBV19 and TRBJ2-7; TRBD2 agrees at 13 bases. The V gene end was trimmed by 6 bases and the J gene end by 4 bases; junction bases not matched to a gene: 3. The germline gives CDR1 LNHDA, CDR2 SQIVND (reference sequence). This CDR3 spans 14 amino acids. The CDR3 here is CASSAGLAGYEQYF. As DNA, the CDR3 is TGTGCCAGTAGCGCGGGACTAGCGGGATACGAGCAGTACTTC.

The chain has TRBV10-3 and TRBJ2-7; the match to TRBD1 covers 7 bases. Germline V gene lookup returns CDR1 ENHRY and CDR2 SYGVKD. The CDR3 runs to 14 residues. Trimming took 1 base from V and 4 from J; bases not matched to a gene: 4. CDR3 residues: CAISEFQGVYEQYF. In DNA, the CDR3 is TGTGCCATCAGTGAGTTTCAGGGGGTGTACGAGCAGTACTTC.

The rearrangement uses TRBV5-8 and TRBJ2-1; D might be TRBD2 (5 bases). There are 15 residues in the CDR3. Germline CDR1 reads SGHTS; CDR2 reads YDEGEE. Between the trimmed V and J ends, which lost 3 bases and 3 bases, there was a span of 13 bases. CDR3 nucleotide sequence: TGTGCCAGCAGCTCCTCGACTACGTACTACAATGAGCAGTTCTTC. Its translation: CASSSSTTYYNEQFF. The full variable domain, in which reference TRBV5-8 and TRBJ2-1 provide the parts outside the CDR3, is EAGVTQSPTHLIKTRGQQATLRCSPISGHTSVYWYQQALGLGLQFLLWYDEGEERNRGNFPPRFSGRQFPNYSSELNVNALELEDSALYLCASSSSTTYYNEQFFGPGTRLTVL.

This clone was found once. V usage is TRBV7-2 and J usage is TRBJ1-2, with a possible D match to TRBD1 (5 bases). CDR1 and CDR2 (germline): SGHTA, FQGNSA. This CDR3 has 14 residues. The V gene lost 5 bases and the J gene lost 5 bases, with 15 bases spanning the gap. CDR3 sequence (DNA): TGTGCCAGCAGCCCCACCGGGGGTCGGTATGGCTACACCTTC. Translated, it gives CASSPTGGRYGYTF.

V is TRBV28 and J is TRBJ2-5, with 9 positions matching TRBD1. Germline loops: CDR1 MDHEN, CDR2 SYDVKM. The CDR3 consists of 16 residues. V lost 10 bases, J lost 0 bases, and 12 bases stayed unmatched. CDR3 protein: CATSGGGQGHQETQYF. The CDR3 DNA reads as TGTGCCACTTCGGGTGGGGGACAGGGACACCAAGAGACCCAGTACTTC.

This chain joins TRBV15 and TRBJ1-5; no reliable D call. The CDR3 spans 16 residues. V lost 5 bases, J lost 0 bases, and 14 bases lay in between. Germline CDR1 reads LNHNV; CDR2 reads YYDKDF (reference sequence). The CDR3 DNA is TGTGCCACCAGCTCTTCCCGAACACCTAGCAATCAGCCCCAGCATTTT. It is translated as CATSSSRTPSNQPQHF. The full variable domain, completed using reference TRBV15 and TRBJ1-5, is DAMVIQNPRYQVTQFGKPVTLSCSQTLNHNVMYWYQQKSSQAPKLLFHYYDKDFNNEADTPDNFQSRRPNTSFCFLDIRSPGLGDTAMYLCATSSSRTPSNQPQHFGDGTRLSIL.

The chain combines TRBV3-1 (or the pseudogene TRBV3-2) with TRBJ2-7; possible D gene TRBD1, 6 bases. This CDR3 spans 13 amino acids. V was clipped by 1 base and J by 5 bases, with 9 bases between them. CDR1 is LGHDT and CDR2 is YNNKEL in the germline V gene (reference sequence). In DNA, the CDR3 is TGTGCCAGCAGCCAAGTAGACAGGCACGAGCAGTACTTC. This gives the protein CASSQVDRHEQYF.

This clone was picked up a small number of times. The rearrangement links TRBV30 to TRBJ2-7, with D maybe TRBD1 (5 bases). The germline V gene encodes CDR1 GTSNPN and CDR2 SVGIG (reference sequence). V lost 4 bases, J lost 4 bases, and 11 bases lay in between. This CDR3 spans 12 amino acids. CDR3 bases: TGTGCCTGGACGCTAACAGGTTACGAGCAGTACTTC. This sequence encodes CAWTLTGYEQYF.

The gene calls are TRBV7-6 and TRBJ2-7; TRBD1 agrees at 8 bases. CDR1 and CDR2 (germline): SGHVS, FNYEAQ. There are 15 residues in the CDR3. Germline trimming cut 0 bases from V and 2 bases from J; bases unmatched to any gene: 3. The CDR3 DNA sequence: TGTGCCAGCAGCTTAGCGCCAGGGGGCACCTACGAGCAGTACTTC. This codes for CASSLAPGGTYEQYF.

V usage is TRBV24-1 and J usage is TRBJ1-5; 9 positions match TRBD1. This CDR3 has 20 amino acids. V was pared by 2 bases and J by 1 base, with 14 bases of the junction left unmatched. The germline V gene encodes CDR1 KGHDR and CDR2 SFDVKD. In nucleotides, the CDR3 is TGTGCCACCAGTGATTCGAGAGGACAGGGGATGAGAAGCAGCAATCAGCCCCAGCATTTT. Amino acids: CATSDSRGQGMRSSNQPQHF.

This clone was seen a single time. The CDR3 DNA sequence: TGTGCCATCAGTGAGAGGGGGCGGGATTCACCCCTCCACTTT. Translating gives CAISERGRDSPLHF. The chain uses TRBV10-3 and TRBJ1-6, with 7 bases identical to TRBD1. V was pared by 2 bases and J by 8 bases, with 3 bases of the junction left unmatched. Per germline, CDR1 ENHRY and CDR2 SYGVKD. The CDR3 consists of 14 residues.

V gene TRBV18 combines with J gene TRBJ1-2, with 8 bases that match TRBD1. Germline V gene data show CDR1 as KGHSH and CDR2 as LQKENI. The J segment lost 4 bases and the V segment lost 5 bases, leaving 6 bases of the junction unmatched. This CDR3 region has 14 residues. The CDR3 sequence: CASSAGQEFYGYTF. DNA for the CDR3: TGTGCCAGCTCAGCGGGACAGGAGTTCTATGGCTACACCTTC.

V usage is TRBV5-1 and J usage is TRBJ2-3; weak D call: TRBD1 (5 bases). Germline CDR1 is SGHRS and CDR2 is YFSETQ. The CDR3 covers 15 residues. V lost 0 bases and J lost 3, with 11 bases in between. CDR3 sequence reads: CASSLVARVTDTQYF. The CDR3 nucleotides read TGCGCCAGCAGCTTGGTAGCCAGGGTTACAGATACGCAGTATTTT.

The chain combines TRBV7-2 with TRBJ2-7, with D maybe TRBD2 (6 bases). V was trimmed by 7 bases and J by 0 bases, leaving 16 bases between them. Per germline, CDR1 SGHTA and CDR2 FQGNSA. The CDR3 loop spans 15 amino acids. The CDR3 nucleotides are TGTGCCAGCAAACGGGGGACTTCCAGCTCCTACGAGCAGTACTTC. It codes for CASKRGTSSSYEQYF.

The J gene is TRBJ2-7, the V gene TRBV11-2, with 8 bases that match TRBD2. Germline V gene data show CDR1 as SGHAT and CDR2 as FQNNGV. This CDR3 region has 14 residues. The V segment lost 2 bases and the J segment 3 bases; nucleotides outside the gene matches: 3. This CDR3 is CASSLFREGYEQYF. The CDR3 bases are TGTGCCAGCAGCTTATTCCGGGAGGGCTACGAGCAGTACTTC.

This clone came up once. This chain uses TRBV18 with TRBJ2-7; 9 nucleotides align to TRBD1. Per germline, CDR1 KGHSH and CDR2 LQKENI. This CDR3 has 13 amino acids. V lost 5 bases, J lost 5 bases, and 4 bases stayed unmatched. The DNA of the CDR3 is TGTGCCAGCTCATGGGACAGGGTAAACGAGCAGTACTTC. This encodes CASSWDRVNEQYF.

J is TRBJ2-1 and V is TRBV3-1 (or the pseudogene TRBV3-2), with unresolved D. The V gene's germline CDR1 is LGHDT and CDR2 YNNKEL (reference sequence). Deletions cut 8 bases from V and 10 bases from J, with 9 bases between. The CDR3 spans 10 residues. CDR3 residues: CASGLPEQFF. The DNA of the CDR3 is TGTGCCAGCGGGCTCCCAGAGCAGTTCTTC.

CDR3: CASIGQGVDGYTF. CDR3 coding DNA: TGTGCCAGTATCGGACAGGGGGTTGATGGCTACACCTTC. The chain combines TRBV6-5 with TRBJ1-2; 10 bases line up with TRBD1. V was clipped by 9 bases and J by 6 bases; unmatched bases: 7. The CDR3 runs 13 residues. Looked up from germline, CDR1 is MNHEY and CDR2 is SVGAGI.

The chain carries TRBV18 and TRBJ1-1, with TRBD1 as a possible D gene (6 bases). The length of the CDR3 is 15 residues. Trimming removed 2 bases from V and 2 bases from J, with 12 bases in between. Per germline, CDR1 KGHSH and CDR2 LQKENI. The CDR3 here is CASSPYREGNTEAFF. The DNA of the CDR3 is TGTGCCAGCTCACCATACAGGGAGGGAAACACTGAAGCTTTCTTT. Looking up the rest from reference TRBV18 and TRBJ1-1 gives the full variable domain: NAGVMQNPRHLVRRRGQEARLRCSPMKGHSHVYWYRQLPEEGLKFMVYLQKENIIDESGMPKERFSAEFPKEGPSILRIQQVVRGDSAAYFCASSPYREGNTEAFFGQGTRLTVV.

This clone turned up a few times. The chain combines TRBV5-1 with TRBJ2-7; D is perhaps TRBD1 (5 bases). Germline V gene sequence: CDR1 SGHRS, CDR2 YFSETQ. Between the trimmed V and J ends, which lost 0 bases and 6 bases, there was a span of 10 bases. The CDR3 is made up of 13 amino acids. The CDR3 coding sequence is TGCGCCAGCAGCTTGGTGTCAGGGCTCGAGCAGTACTTC. Amino acids: CASSLVSGLEQYF.

The CDR3 reads CASSTTNPSTTEAFF. The CDR3 DNA follows: TGCGCCAGCAGCACTACAAACCCATCGACCACTGAAGCTTTCTTT. This rearrangement joins TRBV5-1 to TRBJ1-1; D not certain. The CDR3 is 15 residues long. The germline V and J ends were trimmed by 4 bases and 4 bases, with 17 bases remaining between them. Germline V lookup: CDR1 SGHRS, CDR2 YFSETQ.

This chain connects TRBV6-4 to TRBJ1-5, with 8 bases identical to TRBD1. V shed 3 bases and J 3 bases; nucleotides not matched to a gene: 4. The CDR3 is 15 residues long. From germline, CDR1 is MRHNA and CDR2 SNTAGT. This chain's CDR3 is CASSEGGQDNQPQHF. DNA for the CDR3: TGTGCCAGCAGTGAGGGGGGACAGGACAATCAGCCCCAGCATTTT.

V and J are TRBV24-1 and TRBJ2-5; weak D call: TRBD1 (5 bases). V was trimmed by 5 bases and J by 5 bases, leaving 11 bases between them. CDR1 and CDR2 from the germline V gene are KGHDR and SFDVKD. CDR3 length: 13 amino acids. Here the CDR3 DNA reads TGTGCCACCAGTGCCCCAGGGATGGAGACCCAGTACTTC. The encoded protein is CATSAPGMETQYF.

The V and J genes are TRBV9 and TRBJ2-3; 10 nucleotides agree with TRBD1. Unmatched junction bases numbered 8, after V lost 4 bases and J lost 0 bases. This CDR3 is built from 17 residues. Germline V lookup: CDR1 SGDLS, CDR2 YYNGEE. The CDR3 nucleotides read TGTGCCAGCAGCCCCCGGACAGGGGGACTGAGCACAGATACGCAGTATTTT. This translates into CASSPRTGGLSTDTQYF.

CDR3 region: CASSWATGELFF. CDR3 bases: TGTGCCAGCAGTTGGGCCACCGGGGAGCTGTTTTTT. The V and J genes are TRBV6-6 and TRBJ2-2; D remains ambiguous. CDR3 length: 12 residues. CDR1 is MNHNY and CDR2 is SVGAGI in the germline V gene (reference sequence). V shed 4 bases and J shed 4 bases, with 4 bases lying between them.

This chain connects TRBV2 to TRBJ1-6; TRBD1 aligns across 7 bases. The CDR3 is 14 residues long. The junction had 6 bases not matched to a gene; V was cut back by 6 bases and J by 7 bases. CDR1 and CDR2 (germline): SNHLY, FYNNEI. In DNA, the CDR3 is TGTGCCAGCAGAGCGACAGGGTGGAATTCACCCCTCCACTTT. As protein: CASRATGWNSPLHF.

The CDR3: CASSLAWGLSNQPQHF. CDR3 coding DNA: TGTGCCAGCAGCTTAGCGTGGGGACTTAGCAATCAGCCCCAGCATTTT. The chain uses TRBV7-2 and TRBJ1-5; D possibly corresponds to TRBD1 (5 bases). V was cut by 0 bases and J by 0 bases, with 9 bases left in between. The CDR3 covers 16 residues. CDR1 is SGHTA, CDR2 FQGNSA, per germline.

The rearrangement uses TRBV11-2 and TRBJ2-1; a weak D match, TRBD2 (6 bases). The CDR3 is made up of 16 amino acids. Germline CDR1 and CDR2: SGHAT and FQNNGV. V lost 10 bases and J 0 bases, leaving 19 bases between the germline ends. CDR3 sequence (DNA): TGTGCCACCGGCGCAGGCGGGGCTAGCTCCTACAATGAGCAGTTCTTC. This codes for CATGAGGASSYNEQFF.

V usage is TRBV7-2 and J usage is TRBJ2-1; the D is unclear. The CDR3 spans 13 residues. CDR1 and CDR2 (germline): SGHTA, FQGNSA. Trimming took 5 bases from V and 2 from J, leaving 7 bases between them. The CDR3: CASSRTTYNEQFF. CDR3 in DNA: TGTGCCAGCAGCCGAACAACCTACAATGAGCAGTTCTTC.

Here the CDR3 DNA reads TGTGCCAGCAGCAAAGCGATCCGACAGGGGATCAATGAGCAGTTCTTC. As protein: CASSKAIRQGINEQFF. The V and J genes are TRBV7-9 and TRBJ2-1, with TRBD1 identical over 8 bases. Trimming at V came to 5 bases and at J to 6 bases, leaving 12 bases not matched to a gene. The CDR3 contains 16 residues. Germline V gene data show CDR1 as SEHNR and CDR2 as FQNEAQ (reference sequence).